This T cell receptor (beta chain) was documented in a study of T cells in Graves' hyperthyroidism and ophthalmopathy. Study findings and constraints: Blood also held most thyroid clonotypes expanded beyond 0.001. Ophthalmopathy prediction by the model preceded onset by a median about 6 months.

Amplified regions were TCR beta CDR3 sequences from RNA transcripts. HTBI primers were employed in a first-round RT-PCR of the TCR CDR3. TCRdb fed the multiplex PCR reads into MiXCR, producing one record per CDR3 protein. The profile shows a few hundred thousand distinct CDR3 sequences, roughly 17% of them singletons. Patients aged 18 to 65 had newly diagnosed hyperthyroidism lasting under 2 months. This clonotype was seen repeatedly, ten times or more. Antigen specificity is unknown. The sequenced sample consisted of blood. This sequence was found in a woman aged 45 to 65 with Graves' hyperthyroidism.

The CDR3 here is CSTTRGLVEVNEQFF. DNA for the CDR3: TGCAGTACCACGCGCGGACTAGTGGAGGTCAATGAGCAGTTCTTC. The chain uses TRBV20-1 and TRBJ2-1; 7 positions agree with TRBD2. Germline CDR1 reads DFQATT; CDR2 reads SNEGSKA (reference sequence). With V trimmed by 8 bases and J by 6 bases, 16 bases remained unmatched. The CDR3 runs to 15 residues.